This T cell receptor beta chain was captured by sequencing in a study of blood T cell repertoires in COVID-19 (dated by TCRdb to about 2020). Regarding the research as a whole: Collaborator samples came from the United States, Italy and Spain and covered acute and convalescent phases of COVID-19. Sample metadata almost always included a de-identified subject ID, COVID-19 status, age in years and sex. Where available, HLA class I and class II types were taken from metadata supplied by the sample provider and were not determined by assay-based typing. Samples were obtained from the ongoing ImmuneRACE study (first 160 participants) and from 1,200 or so subjects provided by 6 global collaborators. A freely available public database, intended as a resource for researchers studying the immune response to SARS-CoV-2, is where the repertoires were released. Subjects who had been exposed to COVID-19, were actively infected with it, or had recovered from it provided the deeply sampled blood TCRbeta repertoires that made up the dataset. The material from the prospective study consisted of cDNA or gDNA derived from T cells, B-cell-depleted T cells, or PBMCs.

The research as a whole found: How much clinical and demographic metadata was included differed by source and by participant, and the metadata was provided uncurated.

TCRbeta CDR3 regions were amplified from genomic DNA using the immunoSEQ Assay, a bias-controlled multiplex PCR. As for the original processing: The number of nucleated cells in each sample was estimated from the amplification of reference gene primers within the assay. To quantify the absolute abundance of each unique TCRbeta CDR3 rearrangement, sequence reads were collapsed and filtered. For each sample, productive Simpson clonality was calculated as the square root of Simpson's diversity index across productive rearrangements. TCRdb stores this immuneACCESS table with in-frame sequences only. Part of the clones is absent; in the studies checked, under half of the shortfall reflects unresolved V genes, and no reason is known for the rest. The V and J calls and clone size were taken over from that table, and D and trimming were inferred from the DNA. The sample table lists about 210,000 clones, 88% of them with a count of one. The ten largest make up around 1.5% of the sample.

The collaborating institutions used their own protocols to collect whole blood in K2EDTA tubes. Collaborator samples were shipped for TCRbeta analysis as frozen whole blood, isolated PBMCs, or DNA extracted from either sample type. A word on this clone: This clone's antigen is unknown. No qualities accompany the bases; no much larger clone lies one base away.

The sample consisted of peripheral blood. This clonotype was sampled from a man between 18 and 35 years old with active or convalescent COVID-19.

The bases read TGTGCCAGCTTAGAGCGGGCCTTGAACACTGAAGCTTTCTTT. Translated, this gives CASLERALNTEAFF. The chain is made from TRBV6-1 and TRBJ1-1, with an unclear D gene assignment. V lost 8 bases and J lost 0 bases; the stretch between them is 13 bases long. The CDR3 covers 14 residues, taking in both the cysteine and the phenylalanine. Solely the CDR3 DNA is kept, with 42 bases framed from the first base. In the germline V gene, CDR1 corresponds to MNHNS and CDR2 to SASEGT.